These 30 T cell receptor beta chains were sequenced from one sample in a study of vaccination and CD4 T cells after COVID-19. Their target antigens are unknown. Treatment reported: roughly 10-day PBMC culture with coronavirus spike peptide pools or control peptides (ViraFEST assay). Cultured CD4+ T cells had their DNA profiled by the Oncomine TCR Beta short-read assay. TCRdb analysed the PCR reads with MiXCR anew, one entry per CDR3 protein. The sample has roughly 20,000 distinct CDR3 sequences, about 56% seen once. Sequenced sample: CD4+ T cells from blood, cultured in vitro. These receptors all stem from a human donor who had recovered from COVID-19.

This chain uses TRBV20-1 with TRBJ2-3; D gene unclear. The CDR3 totals 11 residues. Germline-derived CDR1 and CDR2 are DFQATT and SNEGSKA (reference sequence). With 6 bases removed from V and 6 bases from J, the gap between germline ends came to 10 bases. The CDR3 here is CSALGWDTQYF. Here the CDR3 DNA reads TGCAGTGCCCTTGGATGGGATACGCAGTATTTT.

J is TRBJ1-3 and V is TRBV30; 8 bases fit TRBD1. Losses at the gene ends were 4 bases for V and 2 bases for J; bases not matched to a gene: 13. This CDR3 region has 17 residues. Looked up from germline, CDR1 is GTSNPN and CDR2 is SVGIG (reference sequence). CDR3 region: CAWTHERQGATGNTIYF. The CDR3 region has the DNA TGTGCCTGGACCCACGAAAGGCAGGGGGCGACTGGAAACACCATATATTTT.

This clonotype was counted only a few times. The chain recombines TRBV20-1 with TRBJ1-2, with 7 nucleotides matching TRBD1. V trimming: 6 bases; J trimming: 7 bases; junction bases outside the gene matches: 8. The germline V gene has CDR1 DFQATT and CDR2 SNEGSKA (reference sequence). This CDR3 region has 12 residues. The CDR3 reads CSARTGVLGYTF. As DNA, the CDR3 is TGCAGTGCCAGGACAGGAGTCCTTGGCTACACCTTC.

The sample holds one count of this clonotype. The V gene is TRBV6-1, the J gene TRBJ1-2, with no clear D. This CDR3 has 14 amino acids. Germline-derived CDR1 and CDR2 are MNHNS and SASEGT. Trimming shortened V by 5 bases and J by 7 bases, and 17 bases separated the two germline ends. The CDR3 reads CASSLDIFGRGYTF. Here the CDR3 DNA reads TGTGCCAGCAGTCTTGACATCTTCGGGCGTGGCTACACCTTC.

There are a few counts of this clonotype. The chain recombines TRBV20-1 with TRBJ1-5, with a possible D match to TRBD1 (5 bases). The germline CDR1 and CDR2 sequences are DFQATT and SNEGSKA (reference sequence). V shed 5 bases and J shed 3 bases, with 14 bases lying between them. The CDR3 spans 14 residues. CDR3 in DNA: TGCAGTGCTGCTTTCCCGGGGGACAATCAGCCCCAGCATTTT. This encodes CSAAFPGDNQPQHF.

The rearrangement uses TRBV11-2 and TRBJ2-7; 9 bases are shared with TRBD2. The V and J ends lost 5 bases and 3 bases, in that order; junction bases with no gene match: 5. CDR3 size: 14 residues. Looked up from germline, CDR1 is SGHAT and CDR2 is FQNNGV. The CDR3: CASSKTSGDYEQYF. In DNA, the CDR3 is TGTGCCAGCAGCAAGACTAGCGGTGACTACGAGCAGTACTTC.

This chain joins TRBV11-3 and TRBJ2-3; 9 nucleotides agree with TRBD2. V gave up 4 bases and J gave up 5 bases; unmatched junction bases: 4. In germline, CDR1 is SGHNT, CDR2 YENEEA. This CDR3 contains 14 residues. This chain's CDR3 is CASSSLAGVDTQYF. Here the CDR3 DNA reads TGTGCCAGCAGCTCCTTAGCGGGGGTAGATACGCAGTATTTT.

This clonotype came up a few times. This rearrangement joins TRBV20-1 to TRBJ2-3; D is possibly TRBD1 or TRBD2 (5 bases each). The CDR3 spans 15 residues. Germline V CDR1 and CDR2: DFQATT, SNEGSKA (reference sequence). V shed 0 bases and J shed 0 bases, with 10 bases lying between them. The CDR3 is CSARDFGASTDTQYF. CDR3 DNA: TGCAGTGCTAGAGATTTCGGGGCTAGCACAGATACGCAGTATTTT.

This clonotype is large within its sample. The rearrangement joins TRBV12-3 or TRBV12-4 to TRBJ1-5; D gene unclear. The V gene lost 6 bases and the J gene lost 6 bases, with 12 bases spanning the gap. The CDR3 extends over 13 amino acids. The CDR3 coding sequence is TGTGCCAGCAGCCTAGGGAGGCTTCAGCCCCAGCATTTT. Protein sequence: CASSLGRLQPQHF.

V and J are TRBV27 and TRBJ1-6, with 11 bases fitting TRBD1. V shed 2 bases, J shed 11 bases, and the junction held 5 bases outside the gene matches. This CDR3 is built from 15 residues. Germline V gene lookup returns CDR1 MNHEY and CDR2 SMNVEV (reference sequence). CDR3 nucleotides: TGTGCCAGCAGTTTAAGGACAGGGGGCAAGACACCCCTCCACTTT. Its translation: CASSLRTGGKTPLHF.

This clonotype turned up a few times. The V call is TRBV20-1, the J call TRBJ1-2; D remains unclear. CDR3 size: 13 residues. Trimming pared 0 bases from V and 3 bases from J, leaving 8 bases between. The germline V gene encodes CDR1 DFQATT and CDR2 SNEGSKA (reference sequence). CDR3 coding DNA: TGCAGTGCTAGAGACATTCAGGACTATGGCTACACCTTC. This gives the protein CSARDIQDYGYTF.

This clonotype turned up a few times. The V and J genes are TRBV6-2 or TRBV6-3 and TRBJ2-2; D may be TRBD1 (5 bases). The CDR3 contains 14 residues. Germline lookup yields CDR1 MNHEY and CDR2 SVGEGT. V was clipped by 7 bases and J by 3 bases, with 12 bases between them. In nucleotides, the CDR3 is TGTGCCAGCAAAACGGCAGGGTACACCGGGGAGCTGTTTTTT. It codes for CASKTAGYTGELFF.

This clonotype is a singleton in its sample. The chain carries TRBV20-1 and TRBJ2-5; a weak D match, TRBD1 (6 bases). Trimming left V 3 bases short and J 0 bases short, with 11 bases between. The CDR3 has 14 amino acids. Per germline, CDR1 DFQATT and CDR2 SNEGSKA (reference sequence). CDR3 coding DNA: TGCAGTGCTAGCGACAGGAAGAACCAAGAGACCCAGTACTTC. Amino acids: CSASDRKNQETQYF.

The chain employs TRBV6-1 and TRBJ1-5; TRBD1 aligns across 7 bases. CDR1 is MNHNS and CDR2 is SASEGT in the germline V gene. With V trimmed by 6 bases and J by 4 bases, 6 bases remained unmatched. The CDR3 is 14 residues long. The CDR3 sequence: CASRRQGRNQPQHF. CDR3 sequence (DNA): TGTGCCAGCAGAAGACAGGGTAGGAATCAGCCCCAGCATTTT.

This clonotype has only one observation. This chain joins TRBV28 and TRBJ1-2; D not certain. Trimming pared 5 bases from V and 6 bases from J, leaving 10 bases between. The germline V gene encodes CDR1 MDHEN and CDR2 SYDVKM. CDR3 size: 12 residues. The CDR3 reads CASSLITDGYTF. In DNA, the CDR3 is TGTGCCAGCAGTCTTATAACGGATGGCTACACCTTC.

V and J are TRBV19 and TRBJ1-5; a weak D match, TRBD1 (6 bases). From germline, CDR1 is LNHDA and CDR2 SQIVND (reference sequence). Trimming left V 3 bases short and J 9 bases short, with 18 bases between. The CDR3 runs 15 residues. The chain's CDR3 is CASSISGGQRWPQHF. The CDR3 DNA reads as TGTGCCAGTAGTATTTCTGGGGGCCAACGTTGGCCCCAGCATTTT.

The J gene is TRBJ2-2, the V gene TRBV6-1, with 7 bases identical to TRBD1. This CDR3 comprises 17 residues. J gave up 4 bases and V 6 bases, and 14 bases lay outside the gene matches. Germline CDR1 is MNHNS and CDR2 is SASEGT. CDR3 nucleotides: TGTGCCAGCAGGAGGACAGGCTCCTTGCCTATCACCGGGGAGCTGTTTTTT. Protein product: CASRRTGSLPITGELFF.

The CDR3 coding sequence is TGTGCCAGCAGCCAAGCCGTACGAGGAAATGAGCAGTTCTTC. It codes for CASSQAVRGNEQFF. The chain combines TRBV14 with TRBJ2-1, with D unresolved. V was cut by 1 base and J by 7 bases, with 11 bases left in between. Germline CDR1 reads SGHDN; CDR2 reads FVKESK. The CDR3 loop spans 14 amino acids.

V gene TRBV7-3 combines with J gene TRBJ1-3; TRBD1 is a possible D gene (5 bases). Trimming removed 8 bases at V and 1 base at J, with 9 bases between. Germline V CDR1 and CDR2: SGHTA, FQGTGA. The CDR3 is 13 residues long. CDR3 in amino acids: CASGRGSGNTIYF. The CDR3 DNA reads TGTGCCAGCGGGCGGGGGTCTGGAAACACCATATATTTT.

This clonotype has more than one count but fewer than ten. V and J are TRBV10-3 and TRBJ2-3; possibly TRBD1 or TRBD2 for D (6 bases each). There are 14 residues in the CDR3. From germline, CDR1 is ENHRY and CDR2 SYGVKD. V was trimmed by 8 bases and J by 1 base, leaving 13 bases between them. This chain's CDR3 is CAIGGTRGTDTQYF. DNA for the CDR3: TGTGCCATCGGCGGGACAAGGGGCACAGATACGCAGTATTTT.

This clonotype turned up a few times. The chain is built from TRBV7-8 and TRBJ1-2; 8 bases match TRBD1. V lost 5 bases to trimming and J lost 8 bases; unmatched junction nucleotides: 10. The CDR3 covers 14 residues. Germline lookup yields CDR1 SGHVS and CDR2 FQNEAQ. The CDR3, as DNA: TGTGCCAGCAGCACACCGACAGGGGTCGGCGGCTACACCTTC. Protein: CASSTPTGVGGYTF.

This chain connects TRBV6-1 to TRBJ1-6; perhaps TRBD1 as D (6 bases). In germline, CDR1 is MNHNS, CDR2 SASEGT. This CDR3 has 15 residues. V was shortened by 6 bases and J by 9 bases, with 18 bases between the two germline ends. Here the CDR3 DNA reads TGTGCCAGCAGGCGGGGGGCAGGCCAGGGTTCACCCCTCCACTTT. Translation gives CASRRGAGQGSPLHF.

This clonotype was picked up a small number of times. The chain is built from TRBV30 and TRBJ1-1; 7 bases match TRBD1. V lost 3 bases to trimming and J lost 3 bases; unmatched junction nucleotides: 4. Germline V CDR1 and CDR2: GTSNPN, SVGIG (reference sequence). The length of the CDR3 is 13 residues. The chain's CDR3 is CAWSRQGDTEAFF. The CDR3 DNA follows: TGTGCCTGGAGCCGACAGGGCGACACTGAAGCTTTCTTT.

The V and J genes are TRBV15 and TRBJ2-3; TRBD2 agrees at 8 bases. V was clipped by 8 bases and J by 3 bases; unmatched bases: 19. The CDR3 runs to 18 residues. Germline V gives CDR1 LNHNV, CDR2 YYDKDF (reference sequence). This CDR3 reads CATASVGGGLSRTDTQYF. CDR3 nucleotide sequence: TGTGCCACCGCTTCTGTCGGGGGGGGACTTAGTAGGACAGATACGCAGTATTTT.

This clonotype occurred a few times. This chain links TRBV19 with TRBJ1-5, with 10 bases lining up with TRBD1. The CDR3 runs 18 residues. In germline, CDR1 is LNHDA, CDR2 SQIVND (reference sequence). Trimming cost V 0 bases and J 2 bases; bases outside gene matches: 7. CDR3 loop: CASSIDLGGTGGNQPQHF. The CDR3 DNA is TGTGCCAGTAGTATAGATCTAGGAGGGACAGGGGGCAATCAGCCCCAGCATTTT.

This chain connects TRBV12-3 or TRBV12-4 to TRBJ1-2, with D possibly being TRBD1 (5 bases). The CDR3 sequence is 13 residues long. Trimming removed 2 bases from V and 6 bases from J, with 10 bases in between. The chain's CDR3 is CASSLRRGHGYTF. The CDR3 DNA is TGTGCCAGCAGTTTACGGCGGGGCCATGGCTACACCTTC.

V gene TRBV30 combines with J gene TRBJ2-3; 8 nucleotides align to TRBD1. Germline trimming cut 4 bases from V and 6 bases from J; bases unmatched to any gene: 3. In germline, CDR1 is GTSNPN, CDR2 SVGIG (reference sequence). The CDR3 covers 12 residues. The CDR3 spells CAWTGGSDTQYF. The DNA for the CDR3 is TGTGCCTGGACAGGGGGCTCGGATACGCAGTATTTT.

V is TRBV19 and J is TRBJ2-7, with 7 bases fitting TRBD1. J was trimmed by 2 bases and V by 1 base; bases with no gene match: 5. In germline, CDR1 is LNHDA, CDR2 SQIVND (reference sequence). CDR3 size: 15 residues. The CDR3 DNA sequence: TGTGCCAGTAGTATAGGACAGGGAGTTCCCTACGAGCAGTACTTC. Residues: CASSIGQGVPYEQYF.

The rearrangement links TRBV14 to TRBJ2-3; D is unclear. The V end was cut by 1 base, the J end by 6 bases, with 11 bases between. Germline V CDR1 and CDR2: SGHDN, FVKESK. The CDR3 has 14 amino acids. In DNA form, the CDR3 reads TGTGCCAGCAGCCAAGCTAGAAGTGAGGATACGCAGTATTTT. Amino acid sequence: CASSQARSEDTQYF.

The chain links TRBV6-1 to TRBJ1-2; 7 bases align to TRBD1. Looked up from germline, CDR1 is MNHNS and CDR2 is SASEGT. CDR3 length equals 14 residues. The ends lost 6 bases at V and 4 bases at J; junction bases unmatched: 8. The DNA of the CDR3 is TGTGCCAGCAGACTCACCGGGACAGCCTATGGCTACACCTTC. This encodes CASRLTGTAYGYTF.